This T cell receptor (beta chain) was sequenced during a study of blood T cell repertoires in COVID-19 (dated by TCRdb to between 2020 and 2021). Background on the whole study: The collaborator samples originated in the United States, Italy and Spain and spanned the acute and convalescent phases of COVID-19. Samples were obtained from the ongoing ImmuneRACE study (first 160 participants) and from about 1,300 subjects provided by 6 global collaborators. The material from the prospective study consisted of cDNA or gDNA derived from T cells, B-cell-depleted T cells, or PBMCs. Subjects who had been exposed to COVID-19, were actively infected with it, or had recovered from it provided the deeply sampled blood TCRbeta repertoires that made up the dataset. The repertoires were released in a freely available public database meant as a resource for research on the immune response to SARS-CoV-2. A de-identified subject ID, COVID-19 status, age in years and sex were almost always included in the sample metadata. Where HLA class I and class II types were available, the types were taken from metadata supplied by the sample provider, not from assay-based typing.

From the cysteine through the phenylalanine, the CDR3 covers 15 amino acids. Only the CDR3 region is kept as DNA, spanning 45 bases read in frame from base 1. V is cut back by 2 bases and J by 5 bases, with 3 bases in the junction unmatched. Per the germline V gene, MNHEY is the CDR1 and SVGAGI is the CDR2. In Seattle, one collaborating source enrolled patients while the infection was active and tracked those patients longitudinally over the course of disease. Collaborating institutions collected whole blood in K2EDTA tubes following their own protocols. For TCRbeta analysis, collaborators shipped samples as frozen whole blood, isolated PBMCs, or DNA extracted from either of those sample types. TCRbeta CDR3 regions were amplified from genomic DNA using the immunoSEQ Assay, a bias-controlled multiplex PCR. The authors' pipeline ran thus. Within the assay, amplification of reference gene primers was used to estimate how many nucleated cells each sample contained. To quantify the absolute abundance of each unique TCRbeta CDR3 rearrangement, sequence reads were collapsed and filtered. Productive Simpson clonality was computed per sample as the square root of Simpson's diversity index over productive rearrangements. In TCRdb, the immuneACCESS table is reduced to in-frame sequences with V and J assigned. These tables do not hold every clone; where another copy was compared, an unresolved V gene accounts for under half, and the others remain unexplained. V and J calls and clone size follow that table, whereas D and trimming were derived from the DNA. The sample records 150,000 or so clones, approximately 82% of which are singletons. The top ten constitute 6.5% to 9% of the sample.

About this clone itself: What this receptor recognizes is not known. No clone much larger than this one lies a single base away; base qualities are absent.

General study outcomes and caveats: The quantity of clinical and demographic metadata differed by source and by participant and was supplied without curation.

Rearrangement joined TRBV6-5 to TRBJ1-3, with 10 junctional bases fitting TRBD1. Sequencing input: peripheral blood. This clonotype was obtained from a woman aged 40 to 55 with COVID-19, enrolled during active disease. The CDR3 protein is CASSYGQGGRNTIYF. The DNA sequence reads TGTGCCAGCAGTTACGGACAGGGGGGTCGAAACACCATATATTTT.